The clone carrying this T cell receptor beta chain appeared a single time. Its target is not known. A multiplex PCR was run with 60 Vbeta primers and 13 Jbeta primers. Assay used: immunoSEQ multiplex PCR; TCRdb lists only in-frame clones, some missing. The table has about 120,000 clones, 65% to 85% seen once; the top ten hold 2.5% to 3.5%. This sample was included in a study of cytomegalovirus exposure and HLA in healthy donors. Overall study: Researchers found that around 80% of over 350 genotyped donors fell within the Caucasian-associated ancestry cluster.

The CDR3 extends over 13 amino acids. With 8 bases removed from V and 3 bases from J, the gap between germline ends came to 13 bases. Germline CDR1 and CDR2: SNHLY and FYNNEI. Study-wide results and limits: TCR beta chains numbering some 160 were designated cytomegalovirus-associated. Per a later analysis, about 18,000 TCR beta sequences showed association with HLA alleles at 0.05 false discovery rate.

The chain couples TRBV2 to TRBJ1-1; D possibly corresponds to TRBD1 (6 bases). This sequence was found in a woman in her thirties or forties in good health and CMV-seropositive. The sample comprised PBMCs. The CDR3 loop reads CASGPGVYTEAFF. The CDR3 nucleotides read TGTGCCAGCGGACCAGGGGTTTACACTGAAGCTTTCTTT.